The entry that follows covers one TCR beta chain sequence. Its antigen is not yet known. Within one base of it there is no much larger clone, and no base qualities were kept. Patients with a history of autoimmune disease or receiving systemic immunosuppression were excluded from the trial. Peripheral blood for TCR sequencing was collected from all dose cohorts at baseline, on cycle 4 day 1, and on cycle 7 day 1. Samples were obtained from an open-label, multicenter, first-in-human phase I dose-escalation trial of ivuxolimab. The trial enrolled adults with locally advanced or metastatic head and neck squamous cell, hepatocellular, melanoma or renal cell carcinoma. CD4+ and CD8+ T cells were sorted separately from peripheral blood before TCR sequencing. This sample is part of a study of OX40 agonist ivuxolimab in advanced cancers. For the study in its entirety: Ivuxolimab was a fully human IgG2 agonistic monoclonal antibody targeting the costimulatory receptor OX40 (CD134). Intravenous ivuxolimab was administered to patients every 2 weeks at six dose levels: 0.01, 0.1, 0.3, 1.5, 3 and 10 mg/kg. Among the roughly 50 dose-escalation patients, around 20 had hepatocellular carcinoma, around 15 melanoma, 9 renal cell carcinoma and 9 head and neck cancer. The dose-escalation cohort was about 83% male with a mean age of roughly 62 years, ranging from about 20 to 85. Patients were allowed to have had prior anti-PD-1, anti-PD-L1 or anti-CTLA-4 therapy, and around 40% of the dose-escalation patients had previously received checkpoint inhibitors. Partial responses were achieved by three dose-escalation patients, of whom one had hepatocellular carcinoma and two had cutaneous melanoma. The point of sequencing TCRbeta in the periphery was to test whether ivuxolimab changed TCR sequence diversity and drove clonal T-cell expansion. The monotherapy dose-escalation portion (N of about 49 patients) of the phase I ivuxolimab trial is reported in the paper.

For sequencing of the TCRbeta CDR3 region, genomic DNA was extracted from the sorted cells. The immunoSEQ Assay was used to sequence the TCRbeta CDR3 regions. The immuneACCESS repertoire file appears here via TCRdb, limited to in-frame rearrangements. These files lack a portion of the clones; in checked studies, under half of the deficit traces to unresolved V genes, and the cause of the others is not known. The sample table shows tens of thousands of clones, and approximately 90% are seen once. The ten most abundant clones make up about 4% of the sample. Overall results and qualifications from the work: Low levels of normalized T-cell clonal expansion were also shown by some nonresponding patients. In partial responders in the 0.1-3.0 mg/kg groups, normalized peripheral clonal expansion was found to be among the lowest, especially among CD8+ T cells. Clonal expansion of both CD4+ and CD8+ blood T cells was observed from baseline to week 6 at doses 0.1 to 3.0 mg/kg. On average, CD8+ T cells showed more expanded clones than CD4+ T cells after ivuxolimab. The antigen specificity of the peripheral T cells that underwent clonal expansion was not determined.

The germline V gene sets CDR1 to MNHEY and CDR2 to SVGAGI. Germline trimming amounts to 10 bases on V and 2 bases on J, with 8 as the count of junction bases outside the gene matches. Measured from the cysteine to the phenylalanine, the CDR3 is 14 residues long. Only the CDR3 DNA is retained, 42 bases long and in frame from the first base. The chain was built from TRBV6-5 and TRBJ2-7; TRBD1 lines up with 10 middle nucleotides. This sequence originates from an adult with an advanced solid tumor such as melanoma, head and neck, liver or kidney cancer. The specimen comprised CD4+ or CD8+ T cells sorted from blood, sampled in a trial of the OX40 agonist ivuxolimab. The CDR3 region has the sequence CATQGQGVPYEQYF. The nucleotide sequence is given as TGTGCCACCCAAGGACAGGGGGTTCCCTACGAGCAGTACTTC.